One and the same sample provided the 21 T cell receptor beta chains below, sequenced in a study of a mutant IDH1 vaccine in newly diagnosed glioma. The antigens for these receptors are not known. Produced via immunoSEQ multiplex PCR; TCRdb's table is partial and in-frame only. This sample yields 58,000 or so clones, of which about four fifths are seen a single time; roughly 3.2% belongs to the top ten. Time point given: week 47, end of study. Each dose delivered 300 ug of mutant IDH1 20-mer peptide subcutaneously with imiquimod. The specimen comprised PBMCs, sampled from a glioma patient whose treatment included an IDH1 peptide vaccine. The receptors here all came from a woman between 45 and 60 years old with glioma.

The V gene is TRBV18, the J gene TRBJ1-5, with D unresolved. V lost 3 bases and J lost 2, with 14 bases in between. The CDR3 extends over 16 amino acids. The germline V gene encodes CDR1 KGHSH and CDR2 LQKENI. The CDR3 nucleotides read TGTGCCAGCTCACCCGGAGGCGCAGATCGCAATCAGCCCCAGCATTTT. It specifies CASSPGGADRNQPQHF. The full variable domain, rest sourced from reference TRBV18 and TRBJ1-5, is NAGVMQNPRHLVRRRGQEARLRCSPMKGHSHVYWYRQLPEEGLKFMVYLQKENIIDESGMPKERFSAEFPKEGPSILRIQQVVRGDSAAYFCASSPGGADRNQPQHFGDGTRLSIL.

The chain uses TRBV29-1 and TRBJ2-7, with 7 bases matching TRBD1. Germline V gene sequence: CDR1 SQVTM, CDR2 ANQGSEA. V was pared by 1 base and J by 1 base, with 10 bases of the junction left unmatched. This CDR3 has 16 amino acids. This chain's CDR3 is CSVEGNERGQSYEQYF. CDR3 sequence (DNA): TGCAGCGTTGAAGGGAATGAAAGGGGGCAGTCCTACGAGCAGTACTTC.

The chain has TRBV5-1 and TRBJ1-2, with unresolved D. CDR1 and CDR2 from the germline V gene are SGHRS and YFSETQ. V was pared by 1 base and J by 2 bases, with 9 bases between. The CDR3 consists of 14 residues. CDR3 sequence (DNA): TGCGCCAGCAGCTTGAACGAGGGAAACTATGGCTACACCTTC. Translated: CASSLNEGNYGYTF.

V and J are TRBV6-5 and TRBJ2-7; 9 bases are a match to TRBD1. The V segment lost 10 bases and the J segment 2 bases; nucleotides outside the gene matches: 3. Germline-derived CDR1 and CDR2 are MNHEY and SVGAGI. This CDR3 has 12 residues. The CDR3 protein is CATGQGTYEQYF. CDR3 bases: TGTGCCACCGGACAGGGGACCTACGAGCAGTACTTC.

This chain links TRBV4-3 with TRBJ2-3; TRBD2 agrees at 9 bases. V gave up 0 bases and J gave up 5 bases; unmatched junction bases: 6. This CDR3 spans 16 amino acids. From germline, CDR1 is LGHNA and CDR2 YSLEER. As DNA, the CDR3 is TGCGCCAGCAGCCAAGACGCTAGCGGGGTGAGAGATACGCAGTATTTT. This gives the protein CASSQDASGVRDTQYF.

The chain recombines TRBV7-2 with TRBJ1-6; no clear D gene. Trimming took 2 bases from V and 12 from J, leaving 20 bases between them. CDR3 length equals 16 residues. CDR1 and CDR2 from the germline V gene are SGHTA and FQGNSA. The CDR3, as DNA: TGTGCCAGCAGCTTAAAACGGCACCGGGAAGGGTTACCCCTCCACTTT. This sequence encodes CASSLKRHREGLPLHF.

V is TRBV6-5 and J is TRBJ2-5; 13 positions agree with TRBD2. The better agreement between TRBJ2-7 and the DNA end casts doubt on the J call. Germline V lookup: CDR1 MNHEY, CDR2 SVGAGI. This CDR3 is built from 15 residues. The CDR3 nucleotides read TGTGCCAGCAGTTTAAGGACTAGCGGGGGTTACGAGCAGTACTTC. It yields the protein CASSLRTSGGYEQYF.

V gene TRBV5-4 combines with J gene TRBJ1-2, with 10 bases lining up with TRBD1. The germline gives CDR1 SGHNT, CDR2 YYREEE (reference sequence). The CDR3 length is 18 residues. Losses at the gene ends were 0 bases for V and 3 bases for J; bases not matched to a gene: 11. CDR3: CASSLVKAGTGADYGYTF. Written as DNA, the CDR3 is TGTGCCAGCAGCTTGGTCAAGGCCGGGACAGGGGCTGACTATGGCTACACCTTC.

The chain recombines TRBV11-2 with TRBJ2-3, with D possibly TRBD2 on 6 matching bases. The germline V gene encodes CDR1 SGHAT and CDR2 FQNNGV. The CDR3 has 15 residues. Trimming stripped 3 bases from V and 4 bases from J, with 14 bases between. CDR3 in DNA: TGTGCCAGCAGCTTTTGGCGGGGAACGGCAGATACGCAGTATTTT. Translated: CASSFWRGTADTQYF.

The V call is TRBV30, the J call TRBJ2-2, with a weak D call TRBD1 (6 bases). CDR1 and CDR2 (germline): GTSNPN, SVGIG (reference sequence). The CDR3 totals 15 residues. The V end lost 1 base, the J end lost 1 base, and 10 bases lay between the germline ends. CDR3 in amino acids: CAWSEGTKNTGELFF. CDR3 sequence (DNA): TGTGCCTGGAGTGAGGGGACAAAGAACACCGGGGAGCTGTTTTTT.

The J gene is TRBJ2-6, the V gene TRBV6-5, with D unclear. Germline CDR1 MNHEY, CDR2 SVGAGI. Trimming took 8 bases from V and 0 from J, leaving 2 bases between them. This CDR3 is 12 amino acids long. CDR3 region: CASHSGANVLTF. CDR3 in DNA: TGTGCCAGCCACTCTGGGGCCAACGTCCTGACTTTC.

As to this clone: Different DNA sequences within this sample yield the same CDR3. This chain uses TRBV6-5 with TRBJ1-1; 7 bases fit TRBD1. The germline V gene has CDR1 MNHEY and CDR2 SVGAGI. There are 13 residues in the CDR3. V lost 6 bases, J lost 3 bases, and 4 bases stayed unmatched. In nucleotides, the CDR3 is TGTGCCAGCAGCCCTGACAGGGACACTGAAGCTTTCTTT. It specifies CASSPDRDTEAFF.

The chain links TRBV29-1 to TRBJ1-5; D gene unclear. The CDR3 extends over 12 amino acids. With 5 bases removed from V and 11 bases from J, the gap between germline ends came to 16 bases. CDR1 is SQVTM and CDR2 is ANQGSEA in the germline V gene. CDR3 loop: CSVLLDTTSQHF. For the CDR3, the DNA is TGCAGCGTTTTGCTGGATACGACGTCCCAGCATTTT. The full variable domain, with the rest looked up from reference TRBV29-1 and TRBJ1-5, is SAVISQKPSRDICQRGTSLTIQCQVDSQVTMMFWYRQQPGQSLTLIATANQGSEATYESGFVIDKFPISRPNLTFSTLTVSNMSPEDSSIYLCSVLLDTTSQHFGDGTRLSIL.

The chain carries TRBV5-1 and TRBJ1-4, with D possibly TRBD1 on 5 matching bases. The CDR3 totals 16 residues. The germline V gene encodes CDR1 SGHRS and CDR2 YFSETQ. V gave up 4 bases and J gave up 3 bases, with 16 bases separating them. The CDR3, as DNA: TGCGCCAGCAGCCCCGGGACCGGACAACCTAATGAAAAACTGTTTTTT. This sequence encodes CASSPGTGQPNEKLFF.

This clone was counted a single time. The CDR3: CASSVAPGTGELFF. CDR3 nucleotides: TGTGCCAGCAGCGTAGCCCCCGGAACCGGGGAGCTGTTTTTT. The V gene is TRBV9, the J gene TRBJ2-2; D is unresolved. The germline V gene has CDR1 SGDLS and CDR2 YYNGEE. This CDR3 comprises 14 residues. V lost 0 bases and J 5 bases, leaving 8 bases between the germline ends.

CDR3 amino acids: CAIRASGGLQETQYF. DNA of the CDR3: TGTGCCATCAGGGCTAGCGGGGGCCTACAAGAGACCCAGTACTTC. The chain is built from TRBV10-3 and TRBJ2-5; 10 nucleotides align to TRBD2. J gave up 2 bases and V 6 bases, and 6 bases lay outside the gene matches. There are 15 residues in the CDR3. CDR1 and CDR2 (germline): ENHRY, SYGVKD.

The CDR3: CASSESGVAGVTDTQYF. The CDR3 coding sequence is TGTGCCAGCAGTGAATCTGGGGTAGCGGGGGTTACAGATACGCAGTATTTT. The rearrangement links TRBV25-1 to TRBJ2-3; TRBD2 matches at 9 bases. The ends lost 1 base at V and 3 bases at J; junction bases unmatched: 8. The CDR3 is 17 residues long. Germline CDR1 and CDR2: MGHDK and SYGVNS.

A few counts support this clone. The rearrangement joins TRBV7-9 to TRBJ1-1, with D possibly TRBD1 on 6 matching bases. V lost 0 bases and J lost 8, with 16 bases in between. This CDR3 contains 15 residues. Germline values: CDR1 SEHNR, CDR2 FQNEAQ (reference sequence). CDR3 sequence reads: CASSLAGTGKQEAFF. Here the CDR3 DNA reads TGTGCCAGCAGCTTAGCGGGAACAGGGAAGCAAGAAGCTTTCTTT.

This chain links TRBV5-1 with TRBJ2-7, with 10 bases matching TRBD2. Germline V gene lookup returns CDR1 SGHRS and CDR2 YFSETQ. Trimming cost V 3 bases and J 0 bases; bases outside gene matches: 12. The CDR3 has 18 residues. The CDR3 sequence is CASSSGGASGGLSYEQYF. The CDR3 nucleotides read TGCGCCAGCAGCTCGGGGGGTGCTAGCGGGGGACTCTCCTACGAGCAGTACTTC.

The J gene is TRBJ1-6, the V gene TRBV19; D not resolved. V was pared by 5 bases and J by 0 bases, with 5 bases between. The CDR3 spans 14 residues. The germline V gene has CDR1 LNHDA and CDR2 SQIVND (reference sequence). For the CDR3, the DNA is TGTGCCAGTAGTTCCGGCTCCTATAATTCACCCCTCCACTTT. Translated: CASSSGSYNSPLHF.

The chain uses TRBV19 and TRBJ2-7; D gene ambiguous. There are 13 residues in the CDR3. Trimming took off 6 bases at V and 0 bases at J, with 9 bases between the two ends. Germline CDR1 is LNHDA and CDR2 is SQIVND (reference sequence). The CDR3 region is CASRGPSSYEQYF. CDR3 DNA: TGTGCCAGTAGAGGGCCTAGCTCCTACGAGCAGTACTTC.